Each of the 21 T cell receptor beta chains below was sequenced from the same sample in a study of blood T cells in healthy people across ages. It was with a sample-barcoded 5' primer and a J-beta primer mix that a second PCR of about 7 to 12 cycles was run. A single record per CDR3 protein comes from TCRdb applying MiXCR to the 5' RACE reads. The data contain 550,000 to 750,000 distinct CDR3 sequences, roughly 21% of them seen just once; the ten biggest clones take up under 4%. Sequencing was done on a sample of blood. The receptor set was obtained from a man between 65 and 85 years old in good health.

This clonotype was counted only a few times. The V gene is TRBV7-2, the J gene TRBJ2-5; TRBD2 matches 12 bases. The end of the DNA fits TRBJ2-7 better, so the J call may be wrong. The CDR3 is 15 residues long. Germline assignment: CDR1 SGHTA and CDR2 FQGNSA. The CDR3 region has the DNA TGTGCCAGCAGCCCGAGGACTAGCGGGATTAACGAGCAGTACTTC. This codes for CASSPRTSGINEQYF.

CDR3 DNA: TGCGCCAGCAGCCAAACGCCAACCTACAGGGGGGAGACCGGGGAGCTGTTTTTT. It specifies CASSQTPTYRGETGELFF. The chain links TRBV4-1 to TRBJ2-2, with 8 bases identical to TRBD1. The CDR3 loop spans 18 amino acids. CDR1 is MGHRA, CDR2 YSYEKL, per germline. Germline trimming cut 2 bases from V and 5 bases from J; bases unmatched to any gene: 13.

This chain connects TRBV11-1 to TRBJ2-1; 9 bases are shared with TRBD1. The V and J ends lost 4 bases and 6 bases, in that order; junction bases with no gene match: 10. Germline-derived CDR1 and CDR2 are SGHAT and FQDESV (reference sequence). The CDR3 contains 16 residues. The CDR3 protein is CASSSSNRGLGNEQFF. The CDR3, as DNA: TGTGCCAGCAGCTCCAGCAACAGGGGGCTGGGCAATGAGCAGTTCTTC.

This clonotype showed up many times. The rearrangement uses TRBV9 and TRBJ2-5, with 7 bases matching TRBD2. The J call may be incorrect, as the DNA end agrees better with TRBJ2-7. The germline CDR1 and CDR2 sequences are SGDLS and YYNGEE. CDR3 length equals 15 residues. In nucleotides, the CDR3 is TGTGCCAGCAGCGCCGCTAGCGGAAGTACCTACGAGCAGTACTTC. Translated: CASSAASGSTYEQYF.

The V call is TRBV7-2, the J call TRBJ2-7; the D is unclear. The ends were cut back, 2 bases at V and 0 bases at J, with 11 bases in the middle. The CDR3 has 15 residues. From germline, CDR1 is SGHTA and CDR2 FQGNSA. In nucleotides, the CDR3 is TGTGCCAGCAGCTTACAGAGCTCCAGCTCCTACGAGCAGTACTTC. The encoded protein is CASSLQSSSSYEQYF.

V is TRBV9 and J is TRBJ2-1; 8 bases agree with TRBD2. Trimming removed 0 bases from V and 2 bases from J; junction bases left unmatched: 13. The CDR3 contains 19 residues. CDR1 SGDLS and CDR2 YYNGEE come from the germline V gene. The CDR3 nucleotides read TGTGCCAGCAGCGTAGGAGCGGGAGAGGCCCACGGGGCCTACAATGAGCAGTTCTTC. Amino acids: CASSVGAGEAHGAYNEQFF.

The chain is built from TRBV20-1 and TRBJ2-5; possible D gene TRBD1, 5 bases. Germline V gives CDR1 DFQATT, CDR2 SNEGSKA (reference sequence). This CDR3 is 13 amino acids long. V lost 2 bases and J 2 bases, leaving 9 bases between the germline ends. Written as DNA, the CDR3 is TGCAGTGCTAGATCGACAGCTCAAGAGACCCAGTACTTC. Protein: CSARSTAQETQYF.

The chain is built from TRBV20-1 and TRBJ1-1; D remains unclear. From germline, CDR1 is DFQATT and CDR2 SNEGSKA (reference sequence). CDR3 length: 14 amino acids. Trimming left V 6 bases short and J 4 bases short, with 18 bases between. CDR3 in amino acids: CSAGNRRQATEAFF. The DNA of the CDR3 is TGCAGTGCGGGGAACCGACGGCAGGCCACTGAAGCTTTCTTT.

This clonotype showed up just a few times. The chain carries TRBV29-1 and TRBJ2-5, with 9 bases that match TRBD2. CDR1 and CDR2 from the germline V gene are SQVTM and ANQGSEA. V was pared by 5 bases and J by 4 bases, with 11 bases of the junction left unmatched. The CDR3 sequence is 15 residues long. In nucleotides, the CDR3 is TGCAGCGTTACACCTCCGGGACTAGCCCCAGAGACCCAGTACTTC. This sequence encodes CSVTPPGLAPETQYF.

A few counts support this clonotype. The chain carries TRBV7-6 and TRBJ2-1; 9 nucleotides line up with TRBD2. This CDR3 region has 14 residues. Germline loops: CDR1 SGHVS, CDR2 FNYEAQ. After removal of 5 bases from V and 5 bases from J, the junction contained 4 bases not matched to a gene. The CDR3 DNA reads TGTGCCAGCAGCAGAAGACTAGCGGACAATGAGCAGTTCTTC. Translating gives CASSRRLADNEQFF.

This clonotype was observed a few times. The genes are TRBV20-1 and TRBJ2-5; 11 bases fit TRBD2. The closer fit of TRBJ2-1 to the DNA end suggests the J call may be wrong. Germline lookup yields CDR1 DFQATT and CDR2 SNEGSKA (reference sequence). This CDR3 is built from 14 residues. CDR3 nucleotides: TGCAGTGTAGAGTCCGGGACTAGCGGTTCTGAGCAGTTCTTC. Amino acid sequence: CSVESGTSGSEQFF.

There are a few counts of this clonotype. V gene TRBV29-1 combines with J gene TRBJ2-5; 7 bases fit TRBD2. J gave up 5 bases and V 2 bases, and 2 bases lay outside the gene matches. This CDR3 comprises 12 residues. The germline gives CDR1 SQVTM, CDR2 ANQGSEA. The CDR3 reads CSVESSGETQYF. The CDR3 region has the DNA TGCAGCGTTGAAAGTAGCGGGGAGACCCAGTACTTC.

As for this clonotype: An end of the junction does not agree with germline; a read error may underlie this. The chain has TRBV29-1 and TRBJ2-2; 9 bases are a match to TRBD2. This CDR3 has 13 residues. Germline-derived CDR1 and CDR2 are SQVTM and ANQGSEA. The CDR3 loop is CSVRVAGAGELFF. In DNA form, the CDR3 reads TGTAGCGTTCGCGTAGCGGGAGCCGGGGAGCTGTTTTTT.

This rearrangement joins TRBV3-1 to TRBJ2-1; possible D gene TRBD2, 5 bases. The CDR3 has 14 amino acids. Germline lookup yields CDR1 LGHDT and CDR2 YNNKEL (reference sequence). Trimming took 3 bases from V and 3 from J, leaving 9 bases between them. The CDR3, as DNA: TGTGCCAGCAGCCACGGGATAAACTACAATGAGCAGTTCTTC. It codes for CASSHGINYNEQFF.

This clonotype was detected a few times. The chain is built from TRBV28 and TRBJ2-3, with TRBD2 matching over 8 bases. The J segment lost 4 bases and the V segment lost 6 bases, leaving 6 bases of the junction unmatched. This CDR3 region has 14 residues. Germline assignment: CDR1 MDHEN and CDR2 SYDVKM. This CDR3 reads CASRGLAVSDTQYF. In DNA form, the CDR3 reads TGTGCCAGCAGAGGACTAGCAGTTTCAGATACGCAGTATTTT.

The chain couples TRBV20-1 to TRBJ2-5, with TRBD2 identical over 7 bases. Per germline, CDR1 DFQATT and CDR2 SNEGSKA (reference sequence). The CDR3 is made up of 13 amino acids. After removal of 3 bases from V and 4 bases from J, the junction contained 5 bases not matched to a gene. CDR3 sequence reads: CSASYASGETQYF. In DNA, the CDR3 is TGCAGTGCTAGTTATGCTAGCGGAGAGACCCAGTACTTC.

The chain has TRBV6-5 and TRBJ2-7, with D perhaps TRBD1 (6 bases). This CDR3 is built from 14 residues. CDR1 MNHEY and CDR2 SVGAGI come from the germline V gene. The V and J ends lost 4 bases and 2 bases respectively, with 12 bases between them. The CDR3 is CASSSQGRTYEQYF. CDR3 sequence (DNA): TGTGCCAGCAGTTCCCAGGGGCGGACCTACGAGCAGTACTTC.

This chain uses TRBV9 with TRBJ2-5; 11 nucleotides match TRBD2. This CDR3 is 16 amino acids long. J lost 3 bases, V lost 0 bases, and 4 bases had no gene match. Germline CDR1 SGDLS, CDR2 YYNGEE. The CDR3 nucleotides read TGTGCCAGCAGCGTAGCCGGGACTAGCGGAGAAGAGACCCAGTACTTC. Its translation is CASSVAGTSGEETQYF.

This clonotype occurred a few times. The CDR3: CASRSSGIGETQYF. The CDR3 DNA sequence: TGTGCCAGTAGGTCTAGCGGGATTGGAGAGACCCAGTACTTC. This chain links TRBV19 with TRBJ2-5; 9 positions agree with TRBD2. V was clipped by 6 bases and J by 4 bases; unmatched bases: 6. This CDR3 is built from 14 residues. From germline, CDR1 is LNHDA and CDR2 SQIVND (reference sequence).

In its sample, this clonotype was seen a few times. This rearrangement joins TRBV12-3 or TRBV12-4 to TRBJ2-1; D is possibly TRBD1 or TRBD2 (5 bases each). The end of the DNA aligns better with TRBJ2-5, so the J call may be wrong. This CDR3 is 14 amino acids long. DNA for the CDR3: TGTGCCAGCTGTTCCTGGGGGAGCGCGGGGACCCAGTACTTC. Translation gives CASCSWGSAGTQYF.

A word on this clonotype: At one boundary the junction diverges from the germline segment, which might be a read error. The DNA of the CDR3 is TGTGCCAGCAGCCAATACAGACAGGGGAGAACGTTCTTC. It yields the protein CASSQYRQGRTFF. The chain has TRBV12-3 or TRBV12-4 and TRBJ2-5; TRBD1 agrees at 8 bases. The CDR3 covers 13 residues.